This T cell receptor (beta chain) is from a study of T cells in Graves' hyperthyroidism and ophthalmopathy. The CDR3 has 13 residues. The trim removed 8 bases at V and 1 base at J, leaving 4 bases unmatched. Germline values: CDR1 SQVTM, CDR2 ANQGSEA. The TCR beta CDR3 regions underwent amplification using RNA transcripts as the source. A first-round RT-PCR of the TCR CDR3 used the HTBI primer set. TCRdb reanalysed the multiplex PCR reads using MiXCR and keeps one entry per CDR3 protein. The sample includes a few hundred thousand distinct CDR3 sequences, roughly an eighth of them seen just once. The sample holds many counts of this clonotype.

The rearrangement joins TRBV29-1 to TRBJ1-1; 10 bases fit TRBD1. Sequences were obtained from blood. The receptor's source is a woman under 30 with Graves' hyperthyroidism. CDR3 sequence: CSFWTGGNTEAFF. The CDR3 nucleotides read TGCAGCTTTTGGACAGGGGGGAACACTGAAGCTTTCTTT.